The 7 T cell receptor beta chains below all came from one sample that was sequenced in a study of shared clonotypes between healthy human individuals. Generated by immunoSEQ multiplex PCR, the TCRdb table keeps only in-frame clones and is missing some. The sample lists approximately 1,500,000 clones; 95% to 97% were seen once. The specimen was naive CD4+ T cells sorted from blood. This sample's subset: CD45RA+ positively selected. Receptors originate from a man younger than 40 in good health.

This clone was counted a few times. The same CDR3 is also encoded by other DNA sequences in this sample. The CDR3 bases are TGTGCCACCAGCAGAGCGACTGAAGCTTTCTTT. Protein: CATSRATEAFF. The chain carries TRBV15 and TRBJ1-1; D is ambiguous. This CDR3 has 11 amino acids. Germline-derived CDR1 and CDR2 are LNHNV and YYDKDF (reference sequence). The V end was cut by 1 base, the J end by 5 bases, with 2 bases between.

This chain links TRBV6-5 with TRBJ2-7; possibly TRBD1 or TRBD2 for D (5 bases each). The CDR3 is made up of 12 amino acids. Germline V gene sequence: CDR1 MNHEY, CDR2 SVGAGI. V was shortened by 4 bases and J by 6 bases, with 10 bases between the two germline ends. CDR3 in DNA: TGTGCCAGCAGTTCCTTTGGGGGCGAGCAGTACTTC. Translated: CASSSFGGEQYF.

This chain uses TRBV30 with TRBJ2-7; weak D call: TRBD1 (5 bases). V dropped 3 bases and J dropped 4 bases, with 13 bases sitting between them. Germline V gives CDR1 GTSNPN, CDR2 SVGIG (reference sequence). The CDR3 is 13 amino acids. This CDR3 reads CAWSRTLIYEQYF. The DNA of the CDR3 is TGTGCCTGGAGCCGGACACTTATTTACGAGCAGTACTTC. Drawing the rest from reference TRBV30 and TRBJ2-7, the complete variable domain is SQTIHQWPATLVQPVGSPLSLECTVEGTSNPNLYWYRQAAGRGLQLLFYSVGIGQISSEVPQNLSASRPQDRQFILSSKKLLLSDSGFYLCAWSRTLIYEQYFGPGTRLTVT.

The chain combines TRBV18 with TRBJ2-1, with D perhaps TRBD1 or TRBD2 (6 bases each). Germline V CDR1 and CDR2: KGHSH, LQKENI. This CDR3 region has 13 residues. V lost 5 bases and J lost 7, with 12 bases in between. The CDR3 DNA reads as TGTGCCAGCTCAAGGGGGGCCGTTAATGAGCAGTTCTTC. This gives the protein CASSRGAVNEQFF.

The chain joins TRBV29-1 to TRBJ1-1; D remains ambiguous. The CDR3 consists of 12 residues. The V gene lost 5 bases and the J gene lost 0 bases, with 7 bases spanning the gap. The germline gives CDR1 SQVTM, CDR2 ANQGSEA. CDR3 sequence (DNA): TGCAGCGTTTCCTACATGAACACTGAAGCTTTCTTT. This translates into CSVSYMNTEAFF.

This rearrangement joins TRBV29-1 to TRBJ2-1; 7 bases align to TRBD1. The J segment lost 4 bases and the V segment lost 3 bases, leaving 6 bases of the junction unmatched. The CDR3 length is 14 residues. The germline CDR1 and CDR2 sequences are SQVTM and ANQGSEA. CDR3 in DNA: TGCAGCGTTGATCTGAGGGGACAGTACAATGAGCAGTTCTTC. It codes for CSVDLRGQYNEQFF.

This chain connects TRBV28 to TRBJ1-4, with TRBD1 matching 7 bases. Losses at the gene ends were 5 bases for V and 0 bases for J; bases not matched to a gene: 9. Germline V gene lookup returns CDR1 MDHEN and CDR2 SYDVKM. The CDR3 runs 17 residues. As DNA, the CDR3 is TGTGCCAGCAGTGTTACAGGGGTACCTGCAACTAATGAAAAACTGTTTTTT. This gives the protein CASSVTGVPATNEKLFF.